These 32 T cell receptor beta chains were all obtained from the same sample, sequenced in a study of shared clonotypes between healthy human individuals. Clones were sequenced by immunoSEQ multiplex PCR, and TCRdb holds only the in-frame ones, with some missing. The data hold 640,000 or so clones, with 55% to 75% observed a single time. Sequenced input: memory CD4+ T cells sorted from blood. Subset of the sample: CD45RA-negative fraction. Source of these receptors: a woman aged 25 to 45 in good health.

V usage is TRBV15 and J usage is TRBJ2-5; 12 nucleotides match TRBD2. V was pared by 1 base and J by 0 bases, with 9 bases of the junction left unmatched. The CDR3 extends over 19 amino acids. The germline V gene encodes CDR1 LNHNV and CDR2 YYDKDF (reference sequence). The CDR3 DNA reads TGTGCCACCAGCAGAGGAGTGCGTGGACTAGCGGGGAACCAAGAGACCCAGTACTTC. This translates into CATSRGVRGLAGNQETQYF.

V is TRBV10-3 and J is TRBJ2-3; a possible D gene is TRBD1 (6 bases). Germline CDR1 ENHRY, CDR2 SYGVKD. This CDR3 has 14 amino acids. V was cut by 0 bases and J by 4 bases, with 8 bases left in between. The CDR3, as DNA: TGTGCCATCAGTGAGTCTTGGGGGCCAGATACGCAGTATTTT. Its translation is CAISESWGPDTQYF.

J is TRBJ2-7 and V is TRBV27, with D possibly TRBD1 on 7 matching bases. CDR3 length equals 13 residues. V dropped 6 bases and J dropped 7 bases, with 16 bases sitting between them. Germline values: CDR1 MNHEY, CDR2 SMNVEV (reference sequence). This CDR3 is CASSDQGGEEQYF. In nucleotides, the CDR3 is TGTGCCAGCAGCGACCAGGGGGGAGAGGAGCAGTACTTC.

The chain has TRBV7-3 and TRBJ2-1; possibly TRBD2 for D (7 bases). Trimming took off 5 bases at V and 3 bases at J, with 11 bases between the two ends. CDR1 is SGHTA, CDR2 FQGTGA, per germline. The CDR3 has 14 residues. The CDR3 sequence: CASSRGGYYNEQFF. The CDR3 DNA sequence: TGTGCCAGCAGCCGCGGGGGCTACTACAATGAGCAGTTCTTC. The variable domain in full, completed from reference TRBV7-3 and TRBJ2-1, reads GAGVSQTPSNKVTEKGKYVELRCDPISGHTALYWYRQSLGQGPEFLIYFQGTGAADDSGLPNDRFFAVRPEGSVSTLKIQRTERGDSAVYLCASSRGGYYNEQFFGPGTRLTVL.

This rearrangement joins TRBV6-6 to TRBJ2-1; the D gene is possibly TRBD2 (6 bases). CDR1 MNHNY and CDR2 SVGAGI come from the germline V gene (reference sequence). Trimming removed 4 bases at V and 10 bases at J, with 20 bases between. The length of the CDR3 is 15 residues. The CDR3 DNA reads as TGTGCCAGCAGTTCTCCGGGACTCCTGATAAGGGAGCAGTTCTTC. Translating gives CASSSPGLLIREQFF.

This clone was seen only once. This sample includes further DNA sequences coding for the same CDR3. The CDR3 coding sequence is TGTGCCAGCAGCGTAGCAGGGAACACTGAAGCTTTCTTT. It encodes CASSVAGNTEAFF. V usage is TRBV9 and J usage is TRBJ1-1; D remains unclear. Germline values: CDR1 SGDLS, CDR2 YYNGEE. The CDR3 totals 13 residues. V shed 0 bases and J shed 1 base, with 4 bases lying between them.

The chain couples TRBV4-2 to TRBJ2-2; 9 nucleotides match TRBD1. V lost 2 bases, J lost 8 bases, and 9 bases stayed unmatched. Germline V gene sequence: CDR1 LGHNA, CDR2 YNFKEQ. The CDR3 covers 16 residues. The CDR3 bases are TGTGCCAGCAGCCAACTAAGGGGACAGGGTTCAGGGGAGCTGTTTTTT. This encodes CASSQLRGQGSGELFF.

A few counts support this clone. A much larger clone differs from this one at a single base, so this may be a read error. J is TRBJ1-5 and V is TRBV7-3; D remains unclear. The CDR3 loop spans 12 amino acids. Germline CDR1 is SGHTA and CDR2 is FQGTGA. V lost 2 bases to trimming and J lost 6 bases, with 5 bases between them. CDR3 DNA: TGTGCCAGCAGCTTAGAGGGTCAGCCCCAGCATTTT. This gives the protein CASSLEGQPQHF.

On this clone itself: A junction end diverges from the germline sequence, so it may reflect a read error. CDR3 bases: TGCGCCAGCAGCTTGGACGGGGTATATCAGTCCCAGCATTTT. Translating gives CASSLDGVYQSQHF. V is TRBV5-1 and J is TRBJ1-5; D is undetermined. The CDR3 contains 14 residues. Germline lookup yields CDR1 SGHRS and CDR2 YFSETQ.

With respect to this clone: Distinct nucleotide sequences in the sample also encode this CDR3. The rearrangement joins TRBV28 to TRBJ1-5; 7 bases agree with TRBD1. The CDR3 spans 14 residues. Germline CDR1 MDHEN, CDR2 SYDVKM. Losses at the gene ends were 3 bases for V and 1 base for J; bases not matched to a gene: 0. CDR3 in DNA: TGTGCCAGCAGTTTGGGACAGAGCAATCAGCCCCAGCATTTT. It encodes CASSLGQSNQPQHF.

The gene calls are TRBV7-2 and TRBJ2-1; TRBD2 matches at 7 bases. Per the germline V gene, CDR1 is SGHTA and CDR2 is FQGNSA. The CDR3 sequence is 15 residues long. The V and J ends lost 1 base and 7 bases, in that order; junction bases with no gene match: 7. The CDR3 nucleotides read TGTGCCAGCAGCTTAGTGGGGGGAGGGCTGAATGAGCAGTTCTTC. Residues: CASSLVGGGLNEQFF.

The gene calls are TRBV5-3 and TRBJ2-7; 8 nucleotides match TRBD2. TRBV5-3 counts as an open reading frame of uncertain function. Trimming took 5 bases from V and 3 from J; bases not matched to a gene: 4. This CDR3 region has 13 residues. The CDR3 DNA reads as TGTGCCAGAAGGACTAGCGAGAACTACGAGCAGTACTTC. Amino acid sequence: CARRTSENYEQYF.

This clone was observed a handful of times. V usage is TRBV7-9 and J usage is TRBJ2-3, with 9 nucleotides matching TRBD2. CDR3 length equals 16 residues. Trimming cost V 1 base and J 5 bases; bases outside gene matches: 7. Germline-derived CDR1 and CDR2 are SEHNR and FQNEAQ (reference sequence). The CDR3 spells CASSLGTSAWGDTQYF. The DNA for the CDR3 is TGTGCCAGCAGCTTAGGGACTAGCGCCTGGGGAGATACGCAGTATTTT.

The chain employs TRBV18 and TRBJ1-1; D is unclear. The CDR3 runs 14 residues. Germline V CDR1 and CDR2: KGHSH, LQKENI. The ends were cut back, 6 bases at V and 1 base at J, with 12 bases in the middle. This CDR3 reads CASSQGWGNTEAFF. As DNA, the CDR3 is TGTGCCAGCTCCCAAGGGTGGGGGAACACTGAAGCTTTCTTT.

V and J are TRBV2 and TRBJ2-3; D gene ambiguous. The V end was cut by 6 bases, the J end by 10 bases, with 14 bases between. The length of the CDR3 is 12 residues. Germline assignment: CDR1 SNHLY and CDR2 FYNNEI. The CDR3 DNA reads TGTGCCAGCAGAGGACGGCAGTCGCCGCAGTATTTT. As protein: CASRGRQSPQYF.

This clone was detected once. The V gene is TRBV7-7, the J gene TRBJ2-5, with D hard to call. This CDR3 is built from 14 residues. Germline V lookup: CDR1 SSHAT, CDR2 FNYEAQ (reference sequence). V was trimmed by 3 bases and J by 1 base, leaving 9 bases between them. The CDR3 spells CASSLSGVQETQYF. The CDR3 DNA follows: TGTGCCAGCAGCTTGTCTGGAGTCCAAGAGACCCAGTACTTC. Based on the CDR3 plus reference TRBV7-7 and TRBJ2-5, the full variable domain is GAGVSQSPRYKVTKRGQDVTLRCDPISSHATLYWYQQALGQGPEFLTYFNYEAQPDKSGLPSDRFSAERPEGSISTLTIQRTEQRDSAMYRCASSLSGVQETQYFGPGTRLLVL.

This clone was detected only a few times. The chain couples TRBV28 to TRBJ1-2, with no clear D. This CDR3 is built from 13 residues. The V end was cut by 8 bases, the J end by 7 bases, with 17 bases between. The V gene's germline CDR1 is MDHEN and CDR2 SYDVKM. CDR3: CASVKVEGAGYTF. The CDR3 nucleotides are TGTGCCAGCGTCAAGGTAGAGGGCGCTGGCTACACCTTC.

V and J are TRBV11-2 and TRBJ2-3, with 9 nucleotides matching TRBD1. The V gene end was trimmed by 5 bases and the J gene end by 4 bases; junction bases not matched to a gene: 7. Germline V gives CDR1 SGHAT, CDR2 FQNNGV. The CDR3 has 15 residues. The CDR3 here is CASSRTGGISDTQYF. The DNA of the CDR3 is TGTGCCAGCAGCAGAACAGGGGGCATATCAGATACGCAGTATTTT.

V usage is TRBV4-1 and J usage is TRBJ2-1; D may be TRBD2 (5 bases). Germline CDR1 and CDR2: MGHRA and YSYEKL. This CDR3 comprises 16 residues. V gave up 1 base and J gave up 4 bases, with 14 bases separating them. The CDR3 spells CASSQVGSTGYNEQFF. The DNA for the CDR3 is TGCGCCAGCAGCCAAGTAGGGAGTACCGGGTACAATGAGCAGTTCTTC.

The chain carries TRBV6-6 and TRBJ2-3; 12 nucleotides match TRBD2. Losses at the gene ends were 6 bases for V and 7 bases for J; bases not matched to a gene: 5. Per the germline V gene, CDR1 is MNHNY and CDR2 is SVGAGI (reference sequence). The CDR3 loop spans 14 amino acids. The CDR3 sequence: CASSQTSGSNTQYF. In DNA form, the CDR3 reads TGTGCCAGCAGCCAGACTAGCGGGAGTAATACGCAGTATTTT.

The CDR3 region is CASSPRDTRNTEAFF. The CDR3 DNA sequence: TGTGCCAGCTCACCCCGGGACACCCGGAACACTGAAGCTTTCTTT. The chain joins TRBV18 to TRBJ1-1, with D possibly matching TRBD1 (6 bases). V was pared by 3 bases and J by 1 base, with 12 bases between. Germline V gene sequence: CDR1 KGHSH, CDR2 LQKENI. The CDR3 runs to 15 residues.

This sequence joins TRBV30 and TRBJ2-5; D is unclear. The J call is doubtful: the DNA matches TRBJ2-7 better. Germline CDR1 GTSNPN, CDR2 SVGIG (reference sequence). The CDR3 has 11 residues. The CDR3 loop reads CAWSVLYEQYF. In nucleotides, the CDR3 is TGTGCCTGGAGCGTTCTCTACGAGCAGTACTTC.

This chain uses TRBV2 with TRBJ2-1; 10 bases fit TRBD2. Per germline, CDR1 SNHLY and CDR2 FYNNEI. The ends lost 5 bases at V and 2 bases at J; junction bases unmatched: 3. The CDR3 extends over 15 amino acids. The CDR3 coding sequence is TGTGCCAGCAGTAATCTAGCGGGAGCCTACAATGAGCAGTTCTTC. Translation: CASSNLAGAYNEQFF.

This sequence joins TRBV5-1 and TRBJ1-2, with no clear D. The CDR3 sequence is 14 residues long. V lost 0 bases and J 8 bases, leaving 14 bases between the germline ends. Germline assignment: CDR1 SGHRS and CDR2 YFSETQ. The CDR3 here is CASSLVGSSGGYTF. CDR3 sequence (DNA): TGCGCCAGCAGCTTGGTAGGCTCATCGGGAGGCTACACCTTC.

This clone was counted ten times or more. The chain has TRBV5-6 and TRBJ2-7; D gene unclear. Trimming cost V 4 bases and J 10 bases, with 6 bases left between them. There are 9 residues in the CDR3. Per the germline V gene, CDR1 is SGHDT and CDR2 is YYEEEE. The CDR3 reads CASSPSQYF. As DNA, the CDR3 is TGTGCCAGCAGCCCTTCCCAGTACTTC.

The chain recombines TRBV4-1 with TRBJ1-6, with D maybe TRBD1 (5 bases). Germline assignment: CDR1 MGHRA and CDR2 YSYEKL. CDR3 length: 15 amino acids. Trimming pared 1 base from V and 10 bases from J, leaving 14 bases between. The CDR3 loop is CASSQGGVLRSPLHF. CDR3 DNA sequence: TGCGCCAGCAGCCAAGGGGGGGTACTGAGGTCACCCCTCCACTTT.

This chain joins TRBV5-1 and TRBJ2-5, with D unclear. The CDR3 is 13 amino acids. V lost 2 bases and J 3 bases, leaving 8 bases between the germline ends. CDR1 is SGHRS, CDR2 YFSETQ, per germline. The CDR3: CASSLLAKETQYF. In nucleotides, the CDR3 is TGCGCCAGCAGCTTACTTGCTAAAGAGACCCAGTACTTC.

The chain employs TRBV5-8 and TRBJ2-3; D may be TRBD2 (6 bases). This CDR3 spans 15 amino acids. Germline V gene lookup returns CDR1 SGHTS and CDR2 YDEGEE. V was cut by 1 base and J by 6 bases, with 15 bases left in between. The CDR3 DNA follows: TGTGCCAGCAGCTTGAGGCGGGGCCGCTTTGATACGCAGTATTTT. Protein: CASSLRRGRFDTQYF.

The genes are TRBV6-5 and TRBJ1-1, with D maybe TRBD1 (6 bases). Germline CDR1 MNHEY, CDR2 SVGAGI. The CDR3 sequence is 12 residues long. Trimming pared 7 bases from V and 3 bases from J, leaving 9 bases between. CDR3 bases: TGTGCCAGCATTGGACAGTACACTGAAGCTTTCTTT. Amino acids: CASIGQYTEAFF.

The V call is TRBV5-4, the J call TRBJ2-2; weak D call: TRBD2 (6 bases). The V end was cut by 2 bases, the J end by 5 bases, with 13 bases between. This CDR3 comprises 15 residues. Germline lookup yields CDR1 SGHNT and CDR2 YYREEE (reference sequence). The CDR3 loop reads CASSLGLARTGELFF. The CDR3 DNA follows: TGTGCCAGCAGCTTAGGTCTAGCGAGAACCGGGGAGCTGTTTTTT.

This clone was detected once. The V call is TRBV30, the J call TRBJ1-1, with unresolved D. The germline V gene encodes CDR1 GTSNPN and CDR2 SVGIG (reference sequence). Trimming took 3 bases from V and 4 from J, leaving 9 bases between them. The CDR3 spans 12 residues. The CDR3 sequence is CAWRAYGTEAFF. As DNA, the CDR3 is TGTGCCTGGAGGGCTTATGGCACTGAAGCTTTCTTT.

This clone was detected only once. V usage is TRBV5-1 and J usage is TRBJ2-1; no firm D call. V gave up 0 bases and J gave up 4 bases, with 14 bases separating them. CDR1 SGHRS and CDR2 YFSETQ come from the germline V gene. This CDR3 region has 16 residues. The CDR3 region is CASSLESPPDYNEQFF. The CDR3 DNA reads TGCGCCAGCAGCTTGGAGAGTCCCCCCGATTACAATGAGCAGTTCTTC.